This TCR beta chain was profiled in a study of T cells after yellow fever vaccination. TCRdb re-analysed the 5' RACE reads in MiXCR, keeping a single row per CDR3 protein. The repertoire holds 300,000 to 400,000 distinct CDR3 sequences, with roughly 10% as singletons. This clonotype was seen a handful of times. Its matching antigen is unknown. General study points: Weaker overall was a secondary response that nonetheless peaked faster, on day 5 versus 15.

The CDR3 extends over 14 amino acids. Deletions cut 6 bases from V and 2 bases from J, with 13 bases between. The germline CDR1 and CDR2 sequences are MDHEN and SYDVKM. The V and J genes are TRBV28 and TRBJ1-2; D is possibly TRBD1 (5 bases). The TCR originated in a man younger than 35 who received the YFV17D yellow fever vaccine. The specimen was CD4+ T cells sorted from PBMCs, collected 45 days after the yellow fever booster vaccination. CDR3 bases: TGTGCCAGCAGACCCGGGGGACTGAACTATGGCTACACCTTC. This encodes CASRPGGLNYGYTF.